This record looks at one TCR beta chain sequence and its context. After removal of 7 bases from V and 9 bases from J, the junction contained 5 bases not matched to a gene. CDR3 length equals 14 residues. Germline CDR1 is SGHAT and CDR2 is FQNNGV. This table comes from immunoSEQ multiplex PCR, and its TCRdb copy is limited to in-frame clones, with some not included. The sample lists some 320,000 clones, 85% seen once, with around 2% in the top ten. The entry originates in a study of blood T cell repertoires in COVID-19. Sequenced input: PBMCs or T cells enriched from blood (not recorded which). The rearrangement links TRBV11-2 to TRBJ2-1, with 14 bases aligning to TRBD2. The TCR comes from a woman younger than 45 who had been exposed to COVID-19. The CDR3 protein is CASTWGTSGSEQFF. CDR3 nucleotides: TGTGCCAGCACTTGGGGGACTAGCGGGAGTGAGCAGTTCTTC.